A selection of T cell receptor beta chains follows, all from one sample in a study of early T cells in non-severe SARS-CoV-2 infection. TCRdb passed the 5' RACE reads through MiXCR, listing each CDR3 protein once. The data show 98,000 or so distinct CDR3 sequences, approximately 10% seen once. Material: whole blood. Receptors were obtained from an adult who was a healthcare worker with PCR-confirmed SARS-CoV-2 infection or an uninfected control (not recorded which). CDR3s include the opening cysteine and the closing phenylalanine or tryptophan. D genes are given only for firm matches. Size is omitted from some rows. Given values are once, few, many or a class for expanded clones.

V,D,size,length,J,CDR3,DNA
TRBV10-3,-,many,14,TRBJ2-2,CAIRPDKNTGELFF,TGTGCCATCAGACCCGACAAAAACACCGGGGAGCTGTTTTTT
TRBV29-1,-,few,10,TRBJ1-1,CSVAPRGAFF,TGCAGCGTCGCACCCCGAGGAGCTTTCTTT
TRBV5-6,-,many,14,TRBJ2-4,CASSHVLAKNIQYF,TGTGCCAGCAGCCATGTCCTGGCCAAAAACATTCAGTACTTC
TRBV18,-,many,14,TRBJ2-7,CASSPPIRGMEQYF,TGTGCCAGCTCACCACCGATCAGGGGTATGGAGCAGTACTTC
TRBV27,-,many,17,TRBJ1-6,CASSLKRGPRGFSPLHF,TGTGCCAGCAGTTTAAAGCGGGGTCCCAGGGGCTTCTCACCCCTCCACTTT
TRBV30,-,-,13,TRBJ2-7,CAWSTGSSYEQYF,TGTGCCTGGAGTACAGGGTCCTCCTACGAGCAGTACTTC
TRBV5-6,-,many,16,TRBJ2-6,CASSLAELEGANVLTF,TGTGCCAGCAGCTTGGCCGAGTTAGAAGGGGCCAACGTCCTGACTTTC
TRBV13,-,few,14,TRBJ2-1,CASSLGRDVNEQFF,TGTGCCAGCAGCTTAGGCAGGGATGTCAATGAGCAGTTCTTC
TRBV9,-,-,14,TRBJ2-2,CASSVGQTTGELFF,TGTGCCAGCAGCGTGGGTCAGACCACCGGGGAGCTGTTTTTT
TRBV18,-,many,12,TRBJ2-7,CASSPAGDEQYF,TGTGCCAGCTCACCCGCAGGGGACGAGCAGTACTTC
TRBV20-1,-,-,17,TRBJ2-7,CSARDNPVGSPSYEQYF,TGCAGTGCTAGAGATAATCCCGTCGGGTCTCCGTCTTACGAGCAGTACTTC
TRBV23-1,TRBD1,many,16,TRBJ2-7,CASSQVIQGARGEQYF,TGCGCCAGCAGTCAAGTCATCCAGGGGGCCAGGGGCGAGCAGTACTTC
TRBV14,-,many,15,TRBJ1-6,CASSQDPISSSPLHF,TGTGCCAGCAGCCAAGACCCCATTAGTAGTTCACCCCTCCACTTT
TRBV11-2,TRBD1,few,13,TRBJ2-1,CASSQDRGHEQFF,TGTGCCAGCAGCCAAGACAGGGGCCATGAGCAGTTCTTC
TRBV5-1,TRBD1,-,15,TRBJ1-6,CASSLTGESHSPLHF,TGCGCCAGCAGCTTGACAGGGGAATCGCATTCACCCCTCCACTTT
TRBV5-1,-,-,13,TRBJ2-1,CASSYDEEGEQFF,TGCGCCAGCAGCTACGACGAGGAGGGTGAGCAGTTCTTC